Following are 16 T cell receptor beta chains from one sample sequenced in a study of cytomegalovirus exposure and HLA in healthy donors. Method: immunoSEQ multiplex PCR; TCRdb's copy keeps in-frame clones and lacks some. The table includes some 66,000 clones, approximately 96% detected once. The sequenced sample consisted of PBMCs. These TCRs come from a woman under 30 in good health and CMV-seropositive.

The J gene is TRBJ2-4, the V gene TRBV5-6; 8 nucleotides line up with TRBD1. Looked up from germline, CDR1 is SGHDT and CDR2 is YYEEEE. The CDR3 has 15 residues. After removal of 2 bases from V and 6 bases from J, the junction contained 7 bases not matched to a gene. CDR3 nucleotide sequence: TGTGCCAGCAGCTTCAGGGGGCGCGGATCAAACATTCAGTACTTC. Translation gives CASSFRGRGSNIQYF. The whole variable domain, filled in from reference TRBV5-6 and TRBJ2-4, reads DAGVTQSPTHLIKTRGQQVTLRCSPKSGHDTVSWYQQALGQGPQFIFQYYEEEERQRGNFPDRFSGHQFPNYSSELNVNALLLGDSALYLCASSFRGRGSNIQYFGAGTRLSVL.

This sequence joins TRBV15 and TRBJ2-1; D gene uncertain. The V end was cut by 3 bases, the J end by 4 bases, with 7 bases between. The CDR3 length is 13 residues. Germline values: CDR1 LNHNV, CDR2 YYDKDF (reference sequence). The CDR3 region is CATSSTVYNEQFF. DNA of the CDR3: TGTGCCACCAGCAGTACAGTATACAATGAGCAGTTCTTC.

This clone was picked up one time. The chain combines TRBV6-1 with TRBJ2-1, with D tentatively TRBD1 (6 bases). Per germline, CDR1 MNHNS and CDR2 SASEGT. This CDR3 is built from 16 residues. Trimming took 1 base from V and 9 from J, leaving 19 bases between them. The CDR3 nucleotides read TGTGCCAGCAGTGAAGAGAGTGCGGGCAGGGGTGGTGAGCAGTTCTTC. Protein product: CASSEESAGRGGEQFF.

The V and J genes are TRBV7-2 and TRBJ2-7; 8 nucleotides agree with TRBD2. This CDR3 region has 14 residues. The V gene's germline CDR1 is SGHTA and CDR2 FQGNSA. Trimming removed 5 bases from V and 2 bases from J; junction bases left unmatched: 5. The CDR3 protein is CASSLTSGTYEQYF. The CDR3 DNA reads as TGTGCCAGCAGCCTCACTAGCGGCACCTACGAGCAGTACTTC.

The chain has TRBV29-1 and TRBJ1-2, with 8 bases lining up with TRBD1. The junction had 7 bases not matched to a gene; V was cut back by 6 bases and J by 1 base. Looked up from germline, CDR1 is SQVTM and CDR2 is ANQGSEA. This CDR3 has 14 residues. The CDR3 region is CSVAEGQGNYGYTF. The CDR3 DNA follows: TGCAGCGTCGCTGAAGGACAGGGTAACTATGGCTACACCTTC.

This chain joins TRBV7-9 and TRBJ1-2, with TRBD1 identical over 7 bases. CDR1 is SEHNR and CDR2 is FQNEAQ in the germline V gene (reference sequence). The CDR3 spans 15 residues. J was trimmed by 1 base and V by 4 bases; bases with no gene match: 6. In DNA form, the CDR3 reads TGTGCCAGCAGCTACCCGACAGGGAATAACTATGGCTACACCTTC. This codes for CASSYPTGNNYGYTF.

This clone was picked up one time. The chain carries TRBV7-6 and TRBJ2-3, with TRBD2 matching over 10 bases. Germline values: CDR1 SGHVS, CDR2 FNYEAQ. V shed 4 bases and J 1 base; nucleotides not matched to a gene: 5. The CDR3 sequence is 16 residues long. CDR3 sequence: CASSSPSGRGTDTQYF. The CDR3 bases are TGTGCCAGCAGCTCCCCTAGCGGGAGAGGCACAGATACGCAGTATTTT.

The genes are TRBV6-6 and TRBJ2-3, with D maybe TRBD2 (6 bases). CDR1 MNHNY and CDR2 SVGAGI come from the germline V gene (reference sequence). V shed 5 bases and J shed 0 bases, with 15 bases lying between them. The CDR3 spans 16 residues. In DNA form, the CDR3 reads TGTGCCAGCAGTCACGGAGCGGGTCTCAGCACAGATACGCAGTATTTT. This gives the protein CASSHGAGLSTDTQYF.

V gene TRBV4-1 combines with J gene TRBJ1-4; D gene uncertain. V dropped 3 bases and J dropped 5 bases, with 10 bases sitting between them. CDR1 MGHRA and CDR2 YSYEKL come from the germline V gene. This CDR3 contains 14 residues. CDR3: CASSQFDRNEKLFF. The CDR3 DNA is TGCGCCAGCAGCCAGTTCGATAGAAATGAAAAACTGTTTTTT.

In nucleotides, the CDR3 is TGTGCCAGCTCACCCCCCCAGCGGATGAACACCGGGGAGCTGTTTTTT. Translation gives CASSPPQRMNTGELFF. V and J are TRBV18 and TRBJ2-2, with D possibly TRBD2 on 5 matching bases. The CDR3 covers 16 residues. CDR1 and CDR2 from the germline V gene are KGHSH and LQKENI. V lost 3 bases to trimming and J lost 1 base, with 12 bases between them.

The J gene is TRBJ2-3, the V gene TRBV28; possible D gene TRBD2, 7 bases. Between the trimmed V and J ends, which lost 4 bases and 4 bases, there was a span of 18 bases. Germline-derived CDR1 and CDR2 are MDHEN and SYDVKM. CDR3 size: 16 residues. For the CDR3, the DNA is TGTGCCAGCAGTTCTCAGGGGCGGGGGCTTTCAGATACGCAGTATTTT. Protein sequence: CASSSQGRGLSDTQYF.

CDR3 sequence: CATGGSSSEQYF. The CDR3, as DNA: TGTGCCACCGGCGGGAGTAGCTCCGAGCAGTACTTC. The genes are TRBV27 and TRBJ2-7; TRBD2 matches 7 bases. Unmatched junction bases numbered 9, after V lost 10 bases and J lost 6 bases. This CDR3 comprises 12 residues. Germline V gene sequence: CDR1 MNHEY, CDR2 SMNVEV (reference sequence).

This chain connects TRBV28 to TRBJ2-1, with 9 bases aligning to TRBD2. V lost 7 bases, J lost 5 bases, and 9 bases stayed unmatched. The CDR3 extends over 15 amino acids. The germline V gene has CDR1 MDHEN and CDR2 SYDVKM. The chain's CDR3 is CASTRRTSAHNEQFF. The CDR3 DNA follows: TGTGCCAGCACCAGGAGGACTAGCGCGCACAATGAGCAGTTCTTC.

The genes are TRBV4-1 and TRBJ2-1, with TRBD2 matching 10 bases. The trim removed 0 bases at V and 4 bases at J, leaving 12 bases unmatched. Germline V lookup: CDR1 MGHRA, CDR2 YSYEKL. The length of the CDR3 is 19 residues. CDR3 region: CASSQEISGLAATYNEQFF. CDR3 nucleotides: TGCGCCAGCAGCCAAGAAATCTCCGGACTAGCGGCTACTTACAATGAGCAGTTCTTC.

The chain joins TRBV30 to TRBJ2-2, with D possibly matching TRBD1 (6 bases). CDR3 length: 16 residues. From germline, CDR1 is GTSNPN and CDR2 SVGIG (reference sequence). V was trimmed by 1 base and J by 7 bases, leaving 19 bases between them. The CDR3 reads CAWSGRRGIIGGELFF. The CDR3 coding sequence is TGTGCCTGGAGTGGGCGTAGGGGGATAATTGGCGGGGAGCTGTTTTTT. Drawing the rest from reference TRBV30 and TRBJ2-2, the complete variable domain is SQTIHQWPATLVQPVGSPLSLECTVEGTSNPNLYWYRQAAGRGLQLLFYSVGIGQISSEVPQNLSASRPQDRQFILSSKKLLLSDSGFYLCAWSGRRGIIGGELFFGEGSRLTVL.

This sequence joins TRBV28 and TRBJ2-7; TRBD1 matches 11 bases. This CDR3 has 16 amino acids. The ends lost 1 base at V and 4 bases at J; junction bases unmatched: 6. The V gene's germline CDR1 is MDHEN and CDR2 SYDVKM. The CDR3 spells CASSLYVGTGGYEQYF. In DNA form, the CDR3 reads TGTGCCAGCAGTTTATATGTCGGGACAGGGGGATACGAGCAGTACTTC.